This T cell receptor beta chain was retrieved from a study of memory CD8 T cells in hepatitis C reinfection (dated by TCRdb to 2015 to 2018). General notes on the study: A few donors spontaneously resolved two consecutive HCV infections, while two donors cleared a primary infection but became chronically infected after reinfection. A case counted as HCV reinfection when an HCV RNA test came back positive after two negative tests taken at least 60 days apart. Pre-reinfection samples were collected between 55 and 20 weeks before reinfection was detected. The study tracked the TCR beta repertoire of virus-specific CD8 T cells longitudinally across an HCV reinfection episode in several donors. Between the late 2000s and the early 2010s, a handful of reinfection cases with stored pre-reinfection samples were identified. In the reinfection study, participants with a resolved prior HCV infection were followed up every 3 months. The investigation overall reported the following: Because the study included only a few donors, definitive conclusions about public clonotypes linked to secondary clearance could not be reached.

As concerns this clone: What antigen it recognizes has not been identified. Per-base quality was not reported, and no clone a single base away is much larger than it.

In light of the paper, this sample's time point label describes: pre-reinfection, 55 to 20 weeks before reinfection detection. Sorted cells were sequenced directly ex vivo, without in vitro expansion prior to TCR sequencing. The donors were people who inject drugs and were enrolled in the Montreal Acute Hepatitis C Cohort Study (HEPCO) in Canada. As controls, total naive CD8 T cells, sorted as viable CD3+ CD8+ CD45RO-, were obtained from a couple of donors at each of the three reinfection time points. Before sorting, cryopreserved peripheral blood mononuclear cells were thawed and CD8 T cells were purified from those thawed cells. CD8 T cells were enriched by negative selection with the MACS CD8+ T cell Isolation Kit. Cells were sorted on a BD FACSAria II sorter using FACSDiva software, and FlowJo was used for data analysis. Library construction relied on the immunoSEQ multiplex PCR assay. Genomic DNA was extracted from the sorted cells, and Adaptive Biotechnologies' automated high-throughput method was used to sequence the TCR beta V, D and J regions. CDR3 regions were amplified with a two-step, bias-controlled multiplex PCR. An Illumina instrument was used to sequence the amplified TCR beta libraries. The source study handled its data this way. Demultiplexed reads were processed to lower amplification and sequencing bias, and the IMGT database was used to assign CDR3 sequences to gene families. ImmunoSEQ software version 2.0 was used to analyze repertoire data. Clonotype lists were filtered to remove out-of-frame sequences and sequences containing stop codons in the CDR3. Clonotypes with a frequency below 0.01% were excluded because such low-frequency clonotypes corresponded to less than one cell. Richness was calculated by dividing observed richness by the number of input cells, and evenness was calculated by dividing Shannon entropy by the log of observed richness. Repertoire diversity and similarity between time points were quantified using Simpson diversity and Morisita-Horn overlap indices. Each clonotype was placed into one of four groups: dominant (>1%), sub-dominant (0.5-0.99%), low abundance (0.1-0.49%) or lowest abundance (<0.1%). A germline index was calculated as total CDR3 length minus total nucleotide additions, divided by total CDR3 length. TCRdb limited this immuneACCESS table to in-frame rearrangements with V and J called. A share of clones is missing; checked studies link under half to unresolved V genes, and the rest is unexplained. V and J calls and clone size are given by that table; D and trimming were obtained from the DNA. Here the sample has tens of thousands of clones; around 92% occur a single time. The ten largest clones take up over 0.95% of the sample.

Counted from cysteine to phenylalanine, this CDR3 has 16 amino acids. Only the CDR3 DNA stays, 48 bases, in frame from base 1. Trimming takes 5 bases from V and 4 bases from J, and the germline ends sit 21 bases apart. Taken from the germline V gene, the CDR1 and CDR2 loops are SGHTS and YDEGEE. Sequenced material: naive CD8+ T cells sorted from blood. This specimen's cell subset or site label, per the study, means: total naive CD8+CD45RO- T cells. The chain couples TRBV5-8 to TRBJ1-2; no D gene is confidently identified. The TCR was taken from a man between 18 and 29 years old with hepatitis C virus infection. The DNA sequence is as follows: TGTGCCAGCAGGGACGACAAAGAGAGGGAGACCTATGGCTACACCTTC. Translated, it reads CASRDDKERETYGYTF.